Listed below are T cell receptor beta chains from one sample, sequenced in a study of control samples from healthy donors and cancer patients. Generated by immunoSEQ multiplex PCR, the TCRdb table keeps only in-frame clones and is missing some. The sample holds roughly 68,000 clones, 83% seen once. The sequencing sample was made of blood. These receptors were collected from a man aged 55 to 70 in good health. The CDR3 runs from the conserved cysteine through the conserved F or W. The D gene is left open where the match is weak. Clone size appears in some rows only: once, few, many, or a class for an expanded clone.

clone size	V gene	D gene	J gene	CDR3 length	CDR3 DNA	CDR3 protein
NA	TRBV5-1	NA	TRBJ2-6	18	TGCGCCAGCAGCTATGCTCAACAGGGTAGCTCTGGGGCCAACGTCCTGACTTTC	CASSYAQQGSSGANVLTF
NA	TRBV19	NA	TRBJ1-4	14	TGTGCCAGTAGTATCCAAGGGTTAAATGAAAAACTGTTTTTT	CASSIQGLNEKLFF
NA	TRBV11-3	NA	TRBJ2-2	16	TGTGCCAGCAGCCCGATGGGGGCAGCGGGCACCGGGGAGCTGTTTTTT	CASSPMGAAGTGELFF
few	TRBV19	TRBD1	TRBJ1-5	16	TGTGCCAGTAGTCCAAAGACAGGGGATGGGGCTCAGCCCCAGCATTTT	CASSPKTGDGAQPQHF
NA	TRBV28	NA	TRBJ2-1	15	TGTGCCAGCAGCCGCCCCCGGGAGTTATACAATGAGCAGTTCTTC	CASSRPRELYNEQFF
NA	TRBV19	NA	TRBJ1-5	13	TGTGCCAGTAGTATCTCCAGGGATCAGCCCCAGCATTTT	CASSISRDQPQHF
NA	TRBV10-1	NA	TRBJ2-4	18	TGCGCCATGGCATCGCTCGAAGGCTCCCCACTAGCCAAAAACATTCAGTACTTC	CAMASLEGSPLAKNIQYF
NA	TRBV5-1	TRBD2	TRBJ2-3	16	TGCGCCAGCAGCCAAGGGACTAGCGGGAGTTTCGATACGCAGTATTTT	CASSQGTSGSFDTQYF
NA	TRBV3-1/TRBV3-2	TRBD1	TRBJ2-7	15	TGTGCCAGCAGCCCCGACAGGGAGTTTTCCTACGAGCAGTACTTC	CASSPDREFSYEQYF
NA	TRBV7-2	TRBD2	TRBJ2-5	16	TGTGCCAGCAGCCCGCGCGGAGCGGGAGTAGGGGAGACCCAGTACTTC	CASSPRGAGVGETQYF
NA	TRBV19	TRBD2	TRBJ2-1	16	TGTGCCAGTAGTATAGCGGGGACTAGCGGACGGGATGAGCAGTTCTTC	CASSIAGTSGRDEQFF
NA	TRBV30	NA	TRBJ2-7	14	TGTGCCTGGAGTGTAGCGGCAGGGACCTACGAGCAGTACTTC	CAWSVAAGTYEQYF
NA	TRBV7-6	NA	TRBJ2-5	15	TGTGCCAGCAGCTTAGGCCGACAGTTGGGGGAGACCCAGTACTTC	CASSLGRQLGETQYF
NA	TRBV2	NA	TRBJ2-1	14	TGTGCCAGCAGTGACCGGCAACTCCCCAATGAGCAGTTCTTC	CASSDRQLPNEQFF
many	TRBV19	TRBD1	TRBJ2-7	15	TGTGCCAGTAGCCCCGGGACAGGGACCTCCTACGAGCAGTACTTC	CASSPGTGTSYEQYF
NA	TRBV19	NA	TRBJ1-5	15	TGTGCCAGTAGCCCTCAGGGACTGGCCAATCAGCCCCAGCATTTT	CASSPQGLANQPQHF
NA	TRBV9	NA	TRBJ2-2	17	TGTGCCAGCAGCGTAGACTTGGCTAGAGGTTTGTCCGGGGAGCTGTTTTTT	CASSVDLARGLSGELFF
NA	TRBV28	TRBD1	TRBJ2-7	14	TGTGCCAGCAGTCTTGGACAGGGGTGGTACGAGCAGTACTTC	CASSLGQGWYEQYF
NA	TRBV29-1	TRBD1	TRBJ2-1	14	TGCAGCGGAAGGACAGGGGCCTCCTACAATGAGCAGTTCTTC	CSGRTGASYNEQFF
NA	TRBV6-2/TRBV6-3	NA	TRBJ2-1	20	TGTGCCAGCAGTTACGGGGGTAGAGTCTCAGGGAAGGGAACCTACAATGAGCAGTTCTTC	CASSYGGRVSGKGTYNEQFF
NA	TRBV20-1	TRBD1	TRBJ2-3	11	TGCAGTGGGGACAGGTTAGATACGCAGTATTTT	CSGDRLDTQYF
NA	TRBV5-4	NA	TRBJ1-1	13	TGTGCCAGCAGCCGGCAAGGGGGCACTGAAGCTTTCTTT	CASSRQGGTEAFF
few	TRBV6-5	TRBD2	TRBJ2-7	13	TGTGCCAGTAAAGCGGGAGTGGATCACGAGCAGTACTTC	CASKAGVDHEQYF
NA	TRBV24-1	NA	TRBJ2-7	13	TGTGCCACCAGTGACCCTGACACCTACGAGCAGTACTTC	CATSDPDTYEQYF
NA	TRBV7-7	TRBD1	TRBJ1-4	16	TGTGCCAGCAGCCCGGACACAGGGGTTCAGGGTGAAAAACTGTTTTTT	CASSPDTGVQGEKLFF
NA	TRBV28	NA	TRBJ1-1	18	TGTGCCAGCAGCAATTTAGGAGTTCGGGACGACTTTAACACTGAAGCTTTCTTT	CASSNLGVRDDFNTEAFF
NA	TRBV3-1/TRBV3-2	NA	TRBJ1-5	18	TGTGCCAGCAGCCAAGATCGCGTAAGAAAACCCTTCAATCAGCCCCAGCATTTT	CASSQDRVRKPFNQPQHF
NA	TRBV5-1	TRBD2	TRBJ2-1	14	TGCGCCAGCAGCCCGGGACTAGAGGCCAATGAGCAGTTCTTC	CASSPGLEANEQFF
NA	TRBV4-2	NA	TRBJ1-1	14	TGTGCCAGCAGCCCCGCGGGGTTGAACACTGAAGCTTTCTTT	CASSPAGLNTEAFF
NA	TRBV4-1	NA	TRBJ1-4	16	TGCGCCAGCAGCCGGAAGACGACTGGAGCTAATGAAAAACTGTTTTTT	CASSRKTTGANEKLFF
NA	TRBV6-9	NA	TRBJ1-2	15	TGTGCCAGCAGTTATTTTCCGGGGAGGGACTATGGCTACACCTTC	CASSYFPGRDYGYTF
NA	TRBV30	TRBD2	TRBJ2-2	13	TGTGCCTTGGGACTACCTAACACCGGGGAGCTGTTTTTT	CALGLPNTGELFF
NA	TRBV19	TRBD2	TRBJ2-1	15	TGTGCCAGTACCCTAGCGGGTAGCTCCTACAATGAGCAGTTCTTC	CASTLAGSSYNEQFF
NA	TRBV11-2	NA	TRBJ2-7	14	TGTGCCAGCAGCTTAGGCACAAACTCCTACGAGCAGTACTTC	CASSLGTNSYEQYF
NA	TRBV7-2	NA	TRBJ1-5	13	TGTGCCAGCAGCATGGACAGAAATCAGCCCCAGCATTTT	CASSMDRNQPQHF
NA	TRBV5-1	NA	TRBJ1-2	12	TGCGCCAGCAGCTTTGGACAGAATGGCTACACCTTC	CASSFGQNGYTF
NA	TRBV6-5	NA	TRBJ2-5	14	TGTGCCAGCAGATTAGGACAGCTCCAAGAGACCCAGTACTTC	CASRLGQLQETQYF
NA	TRBV9	TRBD2	TRBJ2-2	17	TGTGCCAGCAGCCGTAGCGGGAAAGGGGCGAACACCGGGGAGCTGTTTTTT	CASSRSGKGANTGELFF
NA	TRBV15	NA	TRBJ1-5	15	TGTGCCACCAGCAGAGATAAGGGTAGCAATCAGCCCCAGCATTTT	CATSRDKGSNQPQHF
NA	TRBV10-3	TRBD1	TRBJ1-6	14	TGTGCCATCAGCGGACAGGGGAGGAGTTCACCCCTCCACTTT	CAISGQGRSSPLHF
NA	TRBV6-5	TRBD1	TRBJ1-1	15	TGTGCCAGCAGAAACCGACAGGGGGCAGACACTGAAGCTTTCTTT	CASRNRQGADTEAFF
NA	TRBV7-2	NA	TRBJ1-2	14	TGTGCCAGCAGCCTCGGACTCCAGAAGAGAGGCTACACCTTC	CASSLGLQKRGYTF
NA	TRBV10-1	TRBD1	TRBJ1-1	15	TGCGCCAGCAGTGATCCGGACAGGGAGGGCACTGAAGCTTTCTTT	CASSDPDREGTEAFF
NA	TRBV30	NA	TRBJ2-3	12	TGTGCCTTCAATGGACGCACAGATACGCAGTATTTT	CAFNGRTDTQYF
NA	TRBV28	TRBD1	TRBJ1-6	16	TGTGCCAGCAGTTTATTCGCAGGGGGGCCAGAATCACCCCTCCACTTT	CASSLFAGGPESPLHF
few	TRBV7-2	TRBD2	TRBJ2-7	11	TGTGCCACGACTAGCGGCCACGAGCAGTACTTC	CATTSGHEQYF
NA	TRBV19	TRBD2	TRBJ2-1	15	TGTGCCAGTAACATAGGGACTAGACGCAACAATGAGCAGTTCTTC	CASNIGTRRNNEQFF
once	TRBV7-7	TRBD2	TRBJ2-7	15	TGTGCCAGCAGCTCCACCCTAGCGGGAGTCGGGGAGCAGTACTTC	CASSSTLAGVGEQYF
NA	TRBV4-2	NA	TRBJ1-4	15	TGTGCCAGCAGCCAAGAGAGTGGTTCGGATGAAAAACTGTTTTTT	CASSQESGSDEKLFF
NA	TRBV7-2	NA	TRBJ2-1	15	TGTGCCAGCAGCTCCTCAGGAGGCTCCTACAATGAGCAGTTCTTC	CASSSSGGSYNEQFF
NA	TRBV6-5	NA	TRBJ1-4	14	TGTGCCAGCAGTTATTGGCAGGGCGGTGAAAAACTGTTTTTT	CASSYWQGGEKLFF
once	TRBV29-1	TRBD1	TRBJ2-7	13	TGCAGCGTAAGACGACAGGGGGTCCACGAGCAGTACTTC	CSVRRQGVHEQYF